The entry below describes one T cell receptor (beta chain). The source of the sample is a study of blood T cell repertoires in COVID-19. About the research overall: Sites across the United States, Italy and Spain contributed samples from acute and convalescent COVID-19.

Ages ranged from roughly 18 to 100 years, with residence in 24 US areas. Clinical history as reported by participants underpinned cohort assignment. How the authors handled the data: Counts of nucleated cells, estimated from reference gene primer amplification, were obtained. The method was immunoSEQ multiplex PCR; TCRdb's version includes in-frame clones alone and lacks a portion of them. V and J calls plus clone size are reproduced from that table; the DNA served to infer D and trimming. The data show about 160,000 clones, with around 84% seen just once and nearly 8% held by the top ten. Germline lookup yields CDR1 LNHDA and CDR2 SQIVND (reference sequence). This CDR3 has 16 residues. Trimming removed 10 bases at V and 4 bases at J, with 24 bases between.

The source of this sequence is a woman in her fifties or sixties who had recovered from COVID-19. What was sequenced was PBMCs or T cells enriched from blood (not recorded which). The rearrangement joins TRBV19 to TRBJ2-3; D possibly corresponds to TRBD1 (6 bases). CDR3 nucleotide sequence: TGTGCCACCTCATGGGGGTTCACAGGGAAGGCAGATACGCAGTATTTT. It codes for CATSWGFTGKADTQYF.